Below, 9 T cell receptor beta chains from the same sample are listed, as sequenced in a study of T cell responses to AZD1222 COVID-19 vaccine. Some clones are missing from TCRdb's copy, which holds only in-frame ones; the method was immunoSEQ multiplex PCR. The sample consists of under 200,000 clones, about 90% of them appearing once. Sequencing used peripheral blood, obtained 28 days after the second AZD1222 dose. Source of these receptors: an adult who received the AZD1222 COVID-19 vaccine.

V gene TRBV6-1 combines with J gene TRBJ1-5; no clear D gene. Looked up from germline, CDR1 is MNHNS and CDR2 is SASEGT. The V and J ends lost 0 bases and 2 bases respectively, with 2 bases between them. The CDR3 runs to 13 residues. This chain's CDR3 is CASSEARNQPQHF. The CDR3 bases are TGTGCCAGCAGTGAAGCCCGCAATCAGCCCCAGCATTTT.

This clone appeared once. The V and J genes are TRBV27 and TRBJ1-2; 10 nucleotides line up with TRBD1. After removal of 2 bases from V and 6 bases from J, the junction contained 6 bases not matched to a gene. Germline CDR1 MNHEY, CDR2 SMNVEV (reference sequence). This CDR3 region has 15 residues. This CDR3 reads CASSLRQGAFNGYTF. DNA of the CDR3: TGTGCCAGCAGTTTACGACAGGGGGCCTTCAATGGCTACACCTTC.

This chain connects TRBV7-8 to TRBJ1-5, with D unclear. From germline, CDR1 is SGHVS and CDR2 FQNEAQ. V was pared by 5 bases and J by 1 base, with 6 bases between. The CDR3 is made up of 13 amino acids. CDR3 nucleotide sequence: TGTGCCAGCAGCCCAGCCAGCAATCAGCCCCAGCATTTT. Translating gives CASSPASNQPQHF.

In its sample, this clone was seen once. The rearrangement joins TRBV7-2 to TRBJ2-7; D gene unclear. V was pared by 4 bases and J by 9 bases, with 13 bases between. This CDR3 contains 12 residues. Germline lookup yields CDR1 SGHTA and CDR2 FQGNSA. The CDR3 spells CASSSSFTGQYF. The CDR3 region has the DNA TGTGCCAGCAGCTCCTCGTTTACGGGGCAGTACTTC.

The chain couples TRBV6-5 to TRBJ1-2; D gene unclear. With 6 bases removed from V and 8 bases from J, the gap between germline ends came to 16 bases. From germline, CDR1 is MNHEY and CDR2 SVGAGI. The CDR3 consists of 13 residues. CDR3 nucleotide sequence: TGTGCCAGCAGACGCGCAGGTACAATCGGCTACACCTTC. This gives the protein CASRRAGTIGYTF.

The gene calls are TRBV3-1 (or the pseudogene TRBV3-2) and TRBJ1-1; no clear D gene. The CDR3 is 15 residues long. Germline V gene lookup returns CDR1 LGHDT and CDR2 YNNKEL (reference sequence). The ends were cut back, 0 bases at V and 6 bases at J, with 14 bases in the middle. The DNA for the CDR3 is TGTGCCAGCAGCCAAGACCCCGGGGTCAGCGCTGAAGCTTTCTTT. This codes for CASSQDPGVSAEAFF.

The rearrangement uses TRBV5-5 and TRBJ2-2; 9 nucleotides match TRBD1. Germline V gene lookup returns CDR1 SGHKS and CDR2 YYEKEE (reference sequence). The CDR3 has 15 residues. The V and J ends lost 4 bases and 1 base, in that order; junction bases with no gene match: 2. The CDR3 sequence is CASSPDRGNTGELFF. The CDR3 coding sequence is TGTGCCAGCAGCCCGGACAGGGGGAACACCGGGGAGCTGTTTTTT.

The chain is built from TRBV7-2 and TRBJ1-1; 8 bases align to TRBD1. The germline gives CDR1 SGHTA, CDR2 FQGNSA. This CDR3 is 14 amino acids long. J gave up 1 base and V 5 bases, and 3 bases lay outside the gene matches. CDR3 coding DNA: TGTGCCAGCAGCCTGGACAGGGCGAACACTGAAGCTTTCTTT. It specifies CASSLDRANTEAFF.

CDR3 in DNA: TGTGCCAGCAGCCTCCAGGCCCAACTGGGCGGGGGAAAGTCCCTCCACTTT. It encodes CASSLQAQLGGGKSLHF. This sequence joins TRBV7-6 and TRBJ1-6, with a tentative D call TRBD1 (5 bases). Germline assignment: CDR1 SGHVS and CDR2 FNYEAQ. V was clipped by 5 bases and J by 14 bases, with 28 bases between them. The length of the CDR3 is 17 residues.